The clone carrying this T cell receptor (beta chain) was seen ten or more times. V was shortened by 4 bases and J by 2 bases, with 13 bases between the two germline ends. The length of the CDR3 is 14 residues. CDR1 and CDR2 (germline): SGHRS, YFSETQ. Disease lasting under 3 months, a NOSPECS grade of at least 4, and a Clinical Activity Score of at least 3 were features of the ophthalmopathy patients. Thyroid ultrasound and orbital computed tomography, with clinical symptoms and serum thyroxine and TRAb, informed diagnoses. The record originates from a study of T cells in Graves' hyperthyroidism and ophthalmopathy. Amplified TCR beta CDR3 regions came from RNA transcripts. The TCR CDR3 first-round RT-PCR relied on the HTBI primer set. TCRdb fed the multiplex PCR reads into MiXCR, producing one record per CDR3 protein. The sample holds 200,000 to 250,000 distinct CDR3 sequences, approximately 25% seen once.

This chain links TRBV5-1 with TRBJ2-7, with unresolved D. Material for sequencing was blood. The sequence came from a middle-aged woman with Graves' ophthalmopathy. In nucleotides, the CDR3 is TGCGCCAGCAGCCTCCGGGCTCCCGCCTACGAGCAGTACTTC. This translates into CASSLRAPAYEQYF.